The entry that follows covers one T cell receptor beta chain sequence. With 0 bases removed from V and 0 bases from J, the gap between germline ends came to 22 bases. This CDR3 has 20 amino acids. Germline V gene data show CDR1 as SGDLS and CDR2 as YYNGEE. This record belongs to a study of T-cell reconstitution after alpha-beta-depleted transplantation in children. Unique molecular identifiers were incorporated during preparation of the TCRbeta library. From the PCR reads, TCRdb called clonotypes with MiXCR, one entry per CDR3 protein. This table holds about 340,000 distinct CDR3 sequences, roughly 14% found once.

The source material was PBMCs, sampled from the stem cell graft. This receptor was identified in a human donor who donated a stem cell graft to a child with Fanconi anemia. V gene TRBV9 combines with J gene TRBJ1-5; D possibly corresponds to TRBD1 (5 bases). CDR3 in amino acids: CASSVGSSGGPQGSNQPQHF. CDR3 in DNA: TGTGCCAGCAGCGTAGGGTCATCGGGAGGGCCCCAGGGTAGCAATCAGCCCCAGCATTTT.